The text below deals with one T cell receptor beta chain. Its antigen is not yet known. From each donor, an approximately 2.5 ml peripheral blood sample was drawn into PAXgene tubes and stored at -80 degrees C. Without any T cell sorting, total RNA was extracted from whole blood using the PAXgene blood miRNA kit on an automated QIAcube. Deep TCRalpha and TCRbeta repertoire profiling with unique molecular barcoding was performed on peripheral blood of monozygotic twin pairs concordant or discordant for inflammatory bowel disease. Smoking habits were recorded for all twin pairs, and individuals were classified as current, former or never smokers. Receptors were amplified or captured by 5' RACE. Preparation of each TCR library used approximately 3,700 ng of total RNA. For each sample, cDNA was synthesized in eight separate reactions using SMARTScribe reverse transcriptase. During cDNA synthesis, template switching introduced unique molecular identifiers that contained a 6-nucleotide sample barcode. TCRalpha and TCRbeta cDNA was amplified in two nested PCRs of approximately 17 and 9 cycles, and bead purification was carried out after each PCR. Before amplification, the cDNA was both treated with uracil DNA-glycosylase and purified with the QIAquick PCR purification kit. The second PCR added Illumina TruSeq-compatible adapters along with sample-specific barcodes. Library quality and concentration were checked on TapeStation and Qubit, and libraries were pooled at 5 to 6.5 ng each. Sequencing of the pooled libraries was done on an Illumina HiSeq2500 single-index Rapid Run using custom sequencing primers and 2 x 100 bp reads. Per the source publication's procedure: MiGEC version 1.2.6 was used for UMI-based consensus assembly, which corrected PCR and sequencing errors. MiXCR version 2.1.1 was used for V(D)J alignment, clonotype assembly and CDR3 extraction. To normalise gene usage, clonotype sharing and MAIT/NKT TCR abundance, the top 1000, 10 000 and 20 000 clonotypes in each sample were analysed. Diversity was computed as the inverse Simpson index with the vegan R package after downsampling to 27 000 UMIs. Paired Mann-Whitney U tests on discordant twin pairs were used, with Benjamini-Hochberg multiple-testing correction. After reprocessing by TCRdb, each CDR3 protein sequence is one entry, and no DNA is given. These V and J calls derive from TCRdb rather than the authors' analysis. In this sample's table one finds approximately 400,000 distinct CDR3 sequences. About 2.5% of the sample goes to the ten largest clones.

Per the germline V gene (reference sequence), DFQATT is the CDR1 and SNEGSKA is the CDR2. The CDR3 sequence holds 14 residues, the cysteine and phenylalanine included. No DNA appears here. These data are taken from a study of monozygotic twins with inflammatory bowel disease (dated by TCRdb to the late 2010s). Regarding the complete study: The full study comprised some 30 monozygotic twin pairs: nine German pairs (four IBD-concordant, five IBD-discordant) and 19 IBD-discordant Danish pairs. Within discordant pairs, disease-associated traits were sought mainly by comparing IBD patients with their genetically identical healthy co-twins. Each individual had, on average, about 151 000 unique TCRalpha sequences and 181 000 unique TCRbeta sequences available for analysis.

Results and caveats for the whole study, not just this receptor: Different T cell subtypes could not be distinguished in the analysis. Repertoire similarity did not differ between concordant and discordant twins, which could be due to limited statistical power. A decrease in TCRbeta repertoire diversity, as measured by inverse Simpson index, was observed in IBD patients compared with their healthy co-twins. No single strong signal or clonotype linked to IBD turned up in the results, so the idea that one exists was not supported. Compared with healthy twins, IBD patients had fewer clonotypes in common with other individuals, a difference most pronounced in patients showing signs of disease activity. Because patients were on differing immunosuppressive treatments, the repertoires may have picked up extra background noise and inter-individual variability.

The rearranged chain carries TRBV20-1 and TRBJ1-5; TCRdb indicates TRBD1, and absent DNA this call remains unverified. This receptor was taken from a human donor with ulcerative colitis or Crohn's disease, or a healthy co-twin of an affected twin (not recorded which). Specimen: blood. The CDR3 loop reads CSATGTGGNQPQHF.